Listed below are T cell receptor beta chains from one sample, sequenced in a study of identical twins. Each CDR3 protein gets one entry after TCRdb re-called the 5' RACE reads with MiXCR. Here the sample spans a few hundred thousand distinct CDR3 sequences, approximately 10% being singletons. Sequences were obtained from memory T cells sorted from blood. Every receptor here comes from a man between 50 and 59 years old in good health. Each CDR3 is given with its conserved first and last residue. A D gene is named only where the DNA matches it firmly. Size values are once, few and many counts, or a class for expanded clones, and some rows have none.

V gene,D gene,clone size,J gene,CDR3 DNA,CDR3 protein
TRBV19,TRBD2,.,TRBJ2-1,TGTGCCAGCACACCGGGACTAGCATTATACAATGAGCAGTTCTTC,CASTPGLALYNEQFF
TRBV5-1,.,many,TRBJ2-7,TGCGCCAGCAGCACCCCCGAGCAGTACGAGCAGTACTTC,CASSTPEQYEQYF
TRBV6-5,.,many,TRBJ2-2,TGTGCCAGCAGTTACTCGATAATGGGAGTTAACACCGGGGAGCTGTTTTTT,CASSYSIMGVNTGELFF
TRBV30,TRBD2,.,TRBJ2-1,TGTGCCTGCGACGGCCCCGGACTAGCGGTCGGGGGGCAGTTCTTC,CACDGPGLAVGGQFF
TRBV18,TRBD1,.,TRBJ2-5,TGTGCCAGCTCACGGGGACAGTTCTCCTACCAAGAGACCCAGTACTTC,CASSRGQFSYQETQYF
TRBV20-1,.,many,TRBJ2-7,TGCAGTGCTAGAGACCCCAGCGACGCGTCCTACGAGCAGTACTTC,CSARDPSDASYEQYF
TRBV21-1,.,.,TRBJ1-3,TGTGCCAGCCGCGAATCAGGGAGCTCTGGAAACACCATATATTTT,CASRESGSSGNTIYF
TRBV6-1,.,many,TRBJ1-5,TGTGCCAGCAGATCAGGGAGTAGTCAGCCCCAGCATTTT,CASRSGSSQPQHF
TRBV5-1,.,many,TRBJ2-7,TGCGCCAGCAGCTTGAGGGTAGGTGGCGAGCAGTACTTC,CASSLRVGGEQYF
TRBV7-2,.,few,TRBJ2-5,TGTGCCAGCACCGAGCGCGGGTTCAACAGGCAAGAGACCCAGTACTTC,CASTERGFNRQETQYF
TRBV5-1,TRBD2,many,TRBJ2-3,TGCGCCAGCAGCCGAGGGACTAGCGGGGCAGATACGCAGTATTTT,CASSRGTSGADTQYF
TRBV27,TRBD1,many,TRBJ2-6,TGTGCCAGCAGTACCTCGGACAGGGGAGCAGGGGCCAACGTCCTGACTTTC,CASSTSDRGAGANVLTF
TRBV7-9,.,many,TRBJ2-3,TGTGCCAGCAGCTTAGCCCAGGCCGGGAGCACAGATACGCAGTATTTT,CASSLAQAGSTDTQYF
TRBV6-1,.,few,TRBJ1-5,TGTGCCAGCAGGACACAGGGCGATCAGCCCCAGCATTTT,CASRTQGDQPQHF
TRBV5-1,TRBD2,many,TRBJ2-1,TGCGCCAGCAGCTTGAGTGTGACTAGCGGGAGCAATGAGCAGTTCTTC,CASSLSVTSGSNEQFF
TRBV6-2/TRBV6-3,.,.,TRBJ2-7,TGTGCCAGCAGTTCGGCCGGGGGGCTGCAGTACTTC,CASSSAGGLQYF